This T cell receptor (beta chain) was observed in a study of blood T cell repertoires in COVID-19. Overall study context: COVID-19 samples from acute and convalescent phases originated in the United States, Italy and Spain.

The CDR3 covers 14 residues. In germline, CDR1 is MGHRA, CDR2 YSYEKL. Trimming at V came to 6 bases and at J to 8 bases, leaving 11 bases not matched to a gene. Data came from immunoSEQ multiplex PCR; TCRdb stores just in-frame clones and leaves some out. The sample consists of roughly 140,000 clones, around 89% of them appearing once. This sequence originates from a woman in her thirties or forties with acute or convalescent COVID-19. The material sequenced was peripheral blood. The chain couples TRBV4-1 to TRBJ1-1; 8 bases map to TRBD1. CDR3 amino acids: CASRPILRTGEAFF. CDR3 bases: TGCGCCAGCAGACCAATACTTAGGACAGGGGAAGCTTTCTTT.